Detailed here is one T cell receptor (beta chain). The record originates from a study of T cells in Graves' hyperthyroidism and ophthalmopathy. Germline lookup yields CDR1 DFQATT and CDR2 SNEGSKA (reference sequence). After removal of 5 bases from V and 0 bases from J, the junction contained 6 bases not matched to a gene. This CDR3 is built from 14 residues. From more than 9 ml of fresh peripheral blood, PBMCs were isolated. The investigators amplified TCR beta CDR3 regions from RNA transcripts. TCR CDR3 regions were first amplified by RT-PCR with HTBI primers. TCRdb re-called the multiplex PCR reads with MiXCR, one entry per CDR3 protein. The sample yields approximately 530,000 distinct CDR3 sequences, 16% seen once.

J is TRBJ2-7 and V is TRBV20-1, with 8 bases matching TRBD2. The sequenced material came from blood. The TCR originated in a woman between 18 and 30 years old with Graves' hyperthyroidism. The CDR3: CSALKRGSSYEQYF. The CDR3 region has the DNA TGCAGTGCTTTAAAGCGGGGGAGCTCCTACGAGCAGTACTTC.